The 17 T cell receptor beta chains below come from one sample, sequenced in a study of CD8+ T cells in alopecia areata. RNA was extracted and reverse transcribed into cDNA as the sequencing template. Libraries were prepared by immunoSEQ multiplex PCR; TCRdb keeps only in-frame clonotypes and omits some of them. The repertoire holds 130,000 to 150,000 clones, with about 89% as singletons. The specimen comprised CD8+ T cells sorted from blood, sampled at week 0. The receptors were gathered from a human donor with alopecia areata.

This clone was counted between two and nine times. The gene calls are TRBV4-1 and TRBJ2-6; 11 nucleotides match TRBD2. Per the germline V gene, CDR1 is MGHRA and CDR2 is YSYEKL. The CDR3 consists of 22 residues. V shed 0 bases and J 0 bases; nucleotides not matched to a gene: 13. CDR3 in DNA: TGCGCCAGCAGCCAAGATTTTCTAGCGGGAGGAAAAACTATCTCTGGGGCCAACGTCCTGACTTTC. Its protein product is CASSQDFLAGGKTISGANVLTF.

The V and J genes are TRBV29-1 and TRBJ2-2; D is uncertain. Germline CDR1 is SQVTM and CDR2 is ANQGSEA. Trimming shortened V by 0 bases and J by 1 base, and 6 bases separated the two germline ends. The CDR3 runs to 14 residues. The chain's CDR3 is CSVEDGRNTGELFF. CDR3 sequence (DNA): TGCAGCGTTGAAGATGGTCGGAACACCGGGGAGCTGTTTTTT.

This chain's CDR3 is CASSSTRRGSSYEQYF. CDR3 coding DNA: TGTGCCAGCAGCTCCACCCGACGGGGGAGCTCCTACGAGCAGTACTTC. The rearrangement links TRBV5-6 to TRBJ2-7, with a possible D match to TRBD2 (6 bases). V shed 3 bases and J shed 0 bases, with 16 bases lying between them. Germline assignment: CDR1 SGHDT and CDR2 YYEEEE. The CDR3 sequence is 16 residues long.

The gene calls are TRBV29-1 and TRBJ2-7; tentatively, D is TRBD1 (6 bases). The germline CDR1 and CDR2 sequences are SQVTM and ANQGSEA. The CDR3 is 11 amino acids. The V gene lost 6 bases and the J gene lost 1 base, with 7 bases spanning the gap. The CDR3 is CSVTGSYEQYF. In DNA form, the CDR3 reads TGCAGCGTGACAGGATCCTACGAGCAGTACTTC.

The V gene is TRBV29-1, the J gene TRBJ1-1, with TRBD1 as a possible D gene (6 bases). The CDR3 runs to 12 residues. Trimming removed 7 bases at V and 7 bases at J, with 16 bases between. CDR1 is SQVTM, CDR2 ANQGSEA, per germline. The CDR3 DNA reads as TGCAGCGGCCTACAGGGTGGCCTTGAAGCTTTCTTT. Translating gives CSGLQGGLEAFF.

The chain links TRBV27 to TRBJ2-7, with 11 bases aligning to TRBD1. The CDR3 is 14 residues long. V was clipped by 7 bases and J by 2 bases; unmatched bases: 4. Germline loops: CDR1 MNHEY, CDR2 SMNVEV (reference sequence). In DNA form, the CDR3 reads TGTGCCAGCACCGGGACAGGGGGGACCTACGAGCAGTACTTC. Translated, it gives CASTGTGGTYEQYF.

The chain links TRBV11-2 to TRBJ2-2; D call uncertain. The CDR3 runs 17 residues. The germline gives CDR1 SGHAT, CDR2 FQNNGV. The V end lost 0 bases, the J end lost 3 bases, and 14 bases lay between the germline ends. The CDR3 spells CASSLDGFQTHTGELFF. DNA for the CDR3: TGTGCCAGCAGCTTAGATGGGTTTCAGACCCACACCGGGGAGCTGTTTTTT.

CDR3 in amino acids: CASSLVGTALETQYF. The DNA of the CDR3 is TGTGCCAGCAGCTTAGTTGGGACAGCTCTCGAGACCCAGTACTTC. The chain has TRBV7-2 and TRBJ2-5; 7 bases match TRBD1. The V gene's germline CDR1 is SGHTA and CDR2 FQGNSA. The CDR3 sequence is 15 residues long. V trimming: 1 base; J trimming: 5 bases; junction bases outside the gene matches: 7.

The gene calls are TRBV27 and TRBJ2-5, with 8 bases fitting TRBD1. The end of the DNA aligns better with TRBJ2-7, so the J call may be wrong. The CDR3 has 13 residues. Germline V CDR1 and CDR2: MNHEY, SMNVEV (reference sequence). The CDR3 here is CASGGRGHYEQYF. As DNA, the CDR3 is TGTGCCAGCGGCGGCAGGGGGCACTACGAGCAGTACTTC.

The chain links TRBV30 to TRBJ2-7; a possible D gene is TRBD1 (6 bases). The germline V gene encodes CDR1 GTSNPN and CDR2 SVGIG (reference sequence). This CDR3 contains 11 residues. The V and J ends lost 5 bases and 7 bases respectively, with 12 bases between them. CDR3 residues: CAWGGTKEQYF. CDR3 sequence (DNA): TGTGCCTGGGGGGGCACGAAAGAGCAGTACTTC.

The J gene is TRBJ1-2, the V gene TRBV30, with D tentatively TRBD1 (5 bases). Trimming shortened V by 1 base and J by 3 bases, and 9 bases separated the two germline ends. The CDR3 loop spans 13 amino acids. Germline V gene lookup returns CDR1 GTSNPN and CDR2 SVGIG (reference sequence). Written as DNA, the CDR3 is TGTGCCTGGAGTGGTTTGACAGACTATGGCTACACCTTC. This gives the protein CAWSGLTDYGYTF.

The chain carries TRBV11-2 and TRBJ2-7, with D possibly matching TRBD2 (7 bases). The CDR3 runs 15 residues. CDR1 SGHAT and CDR2 FQNNGV come from the germline V gene. Trimming cost V 5 bases and J 6 bases, with 20 bases left between them. The CDR3 loop reads CASSPEGGGPLEQYF. CDR3 bases: TGTGCCAGCAGCCCCGAAGGGGGAGGGCCCCTCGAGCAGTACTTC.

This chain links TRBV2 with TRBJ2-1, with D perhaps being TRBD1 or TRBD2 (6 bases each). This CDR3 is 15 amino acids long. Trimming cost V 4 bases and J 4 bases, with 14 bases left between them. Germline assignment: CDR1 SNHLY and CDR2 FYNNEI. CDR3 region: CASSGKGGSYNEQFF. CDR3 coding DNA: TGTGCCAGCAGTGGTAAAGGGGGGTCATACAATGAGCAGTTCTTC.

The sample holds a few counts of this clone. The gene calls are TRBV29-1 and TRBJ1-1; D remains unclear. The CDR3 extends over 11 amino acids. V lost 3 bases, J lost 1 base, and 3 bases lay in between. The germline V gene has CDR1 SQVTM and CDR2 ANQGSEA. The CDR3 bases are TGCAGCGTTGACCAGAACACTGAAGCTTTCTTT. This translates into CSVDQNTEAFF.

The chain uses TRBV9 and TRBJ2-5; TRBD1 aligns across 10 bases. CDR1 is SGDLS, CDR2 YYNGEE, per germline. The V segment lost 3 bases and the J segment 4 bases; nucleotides outside the gene matches: 6. The CDR3 has 15 residues. CDR3 in amino acids: CASSAGQGVRETQYF. In DNA form, the CDR3 reads TGTGCCAGCAGCGCCGGACAGGGGGTTCGAGAGACCCAGTACTTC.

The chain is built from TRBV7-8 and TRBJ2-3; D is possibly TRBD1 or TRBD2 (6 bases each). Germline V gives CDR1 SGHVS, CDR2 FQNEAQ. Trimming took off 0 bases at V and 2 bases at J, with 15 bases between the two ends. There are 17 residues in the CDR3. The CDR3 sequence: CASSLAGGSLLTDTQYF. DNA for the CDR3: TGTGCCAGCAGCTTAGCAGGGGGGTCGCTCCTCACAGATACGCAGTATTTT.

The CDR3 reads CASSQARNEQFF. The CDR3 DNA follows: TGCGCCAGCAGCCAAGCTAGGAATGAGCAGTTCTTC. The chain is built from TRBV4-1 and TRBJ2-1; D uncertain. Germline loops: CDR1 MGHRA, CDR2 YSYEKL. V was clipped by 1 base and J by 7 bases, with 5 bases between them. This CDR3 spans 12 amino acids.